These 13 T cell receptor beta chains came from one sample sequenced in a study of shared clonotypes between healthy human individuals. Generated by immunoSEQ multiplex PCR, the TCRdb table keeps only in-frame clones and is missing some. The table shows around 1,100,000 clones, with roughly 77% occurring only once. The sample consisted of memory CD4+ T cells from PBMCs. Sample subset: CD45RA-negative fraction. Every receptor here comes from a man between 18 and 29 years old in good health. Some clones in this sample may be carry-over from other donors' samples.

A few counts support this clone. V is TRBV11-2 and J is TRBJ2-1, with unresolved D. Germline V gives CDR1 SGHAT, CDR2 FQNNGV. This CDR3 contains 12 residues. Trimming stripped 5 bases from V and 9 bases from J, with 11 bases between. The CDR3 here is CASSGFGFEQFF. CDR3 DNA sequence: TGTGCCAGCAGCGGGTTCGGTTTTGAGCAGTTCTTC.

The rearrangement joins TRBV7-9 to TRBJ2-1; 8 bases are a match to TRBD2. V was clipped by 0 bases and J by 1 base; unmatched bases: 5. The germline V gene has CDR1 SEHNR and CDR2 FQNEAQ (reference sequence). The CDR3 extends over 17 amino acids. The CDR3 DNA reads TGTGCCAGCAGCTTAGCCTCGACTAGCGCTTCCTACAATGAGCAGTTCTTC. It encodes CASSLASTSASYNEQFF.

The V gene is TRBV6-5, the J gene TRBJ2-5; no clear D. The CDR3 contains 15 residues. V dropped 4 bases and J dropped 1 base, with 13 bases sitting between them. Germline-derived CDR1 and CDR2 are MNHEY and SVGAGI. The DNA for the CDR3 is TGTGCCAGCAGTTTCCATACGGCCGGCCAAGAGACCCAGTACTTC. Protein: CASSFHTAGQETQYF.

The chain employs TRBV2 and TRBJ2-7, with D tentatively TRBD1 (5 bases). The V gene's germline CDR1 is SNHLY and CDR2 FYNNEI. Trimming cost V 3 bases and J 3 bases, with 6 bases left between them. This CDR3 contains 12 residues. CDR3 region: CASSDRVYEQYF. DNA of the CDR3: TGTGCCAGCAGTGACAGGGTCTACGAGCAGTACTTC.

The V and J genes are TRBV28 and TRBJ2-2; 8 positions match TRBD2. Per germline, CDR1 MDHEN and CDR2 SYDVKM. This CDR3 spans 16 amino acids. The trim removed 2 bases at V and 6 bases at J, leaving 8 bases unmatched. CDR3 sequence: CASSLMGSGKPGELFF. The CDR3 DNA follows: TGTGCCAGCAGTTTAATGGGTAGCGGGAAACCCGGGGAGCTGTTTTTT.

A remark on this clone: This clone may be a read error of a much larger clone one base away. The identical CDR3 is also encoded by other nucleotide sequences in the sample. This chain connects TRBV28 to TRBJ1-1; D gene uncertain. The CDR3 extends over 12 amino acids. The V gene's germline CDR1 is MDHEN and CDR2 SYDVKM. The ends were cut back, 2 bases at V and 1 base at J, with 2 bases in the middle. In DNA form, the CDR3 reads TGTGCCAGCAGTTTACAGAACACTGAAGCTTTCTTT. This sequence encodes CASSLQNTEAFF.

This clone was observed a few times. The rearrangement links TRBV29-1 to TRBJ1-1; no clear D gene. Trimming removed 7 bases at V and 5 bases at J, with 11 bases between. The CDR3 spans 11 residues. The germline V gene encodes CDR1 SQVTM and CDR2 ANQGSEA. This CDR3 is CSASLETEAFF. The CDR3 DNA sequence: TGCAGCGCTTCCCTGGAAACTGAAGCTTTCTTT. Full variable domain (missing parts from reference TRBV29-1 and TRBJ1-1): SAVISQKPSRDICQRGTSLTIQCQVDSQVTMMFWYRQQPGQSLTLIATANQGSEATYESGFVIDKFPISRPNLTFSTLTVSNMSPEDSSIYLCSASLETEAFFGQGTRLTVV.

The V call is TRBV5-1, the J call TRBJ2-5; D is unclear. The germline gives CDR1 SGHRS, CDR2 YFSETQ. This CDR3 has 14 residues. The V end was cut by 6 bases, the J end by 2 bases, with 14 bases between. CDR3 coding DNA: TGCGCCAGCACCCCAGGCGGACCTCAAGAGACCCAGTACTTC. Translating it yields CASTPGGPQETQYF.

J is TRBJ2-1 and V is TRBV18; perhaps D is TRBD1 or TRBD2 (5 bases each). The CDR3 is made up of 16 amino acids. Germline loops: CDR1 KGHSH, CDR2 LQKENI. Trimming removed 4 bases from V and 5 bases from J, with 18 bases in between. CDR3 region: CASSRGTGRGDNEQFF. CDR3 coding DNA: TGTGCCAGCTCACGGGGTACCGGGCGAGGGGACAATGAGCAGTTCTTC.

This chain's CDR3 is CASSLIWGQGNTEAFF. CDR3 nucleotide sequence: TGTGCCAGCAGCTTAATTTGGGGACAGGGGAACACTGAAGCTTTCTTT. The chain couples TRBV11-3 to TRBJ1-1; 9 nucleotides align to TRBD1. Germline CDR1 SGHNT, CDR2 YENEEA. CDR3 length: 16 residues. J was trimmed by 1 base and V by 2 bases; bases with no gene match: 5.

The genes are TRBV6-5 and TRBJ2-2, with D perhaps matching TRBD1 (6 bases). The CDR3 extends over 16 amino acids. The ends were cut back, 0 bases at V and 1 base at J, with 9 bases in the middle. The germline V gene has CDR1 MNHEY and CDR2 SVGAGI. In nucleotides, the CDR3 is TGTGCCAGCAGTTACTCGAAGACAGGGAACACCGGGGAGCTGTTTTTT. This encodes CASSYSKTGNTGELFF.

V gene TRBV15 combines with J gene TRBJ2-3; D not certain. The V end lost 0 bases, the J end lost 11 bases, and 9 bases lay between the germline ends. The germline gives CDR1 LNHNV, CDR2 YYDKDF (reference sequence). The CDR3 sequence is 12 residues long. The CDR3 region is CATSREPPRQYF. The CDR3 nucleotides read TGTGCCACCAGCAGAGAGCCACCCAGGCAGTATTTT.

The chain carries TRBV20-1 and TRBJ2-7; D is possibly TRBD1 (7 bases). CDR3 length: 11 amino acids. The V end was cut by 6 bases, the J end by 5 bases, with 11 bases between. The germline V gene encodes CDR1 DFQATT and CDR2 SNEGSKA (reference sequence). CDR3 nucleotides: TGCAGTGCCGACAGGGAGGACGAGCAGTACTTC. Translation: CSADREDEQYF.